Listed below are T cell receptor beta chains from one sample, sequenced in a study of T cell responses to AZD1222 COVID-19 vaccine. The method was immunoSEQ multiplex PCR; TCRdb's version includes in-frame clones alone and lacks a portion of them. The sample shows roughly 100,000 clones, 70% to 90% of them seen only once. This specimen consisted of peripheral blood, obtained on day 0 of AZD1222 vaccination. The receptors stem from an adult in good health. CDR3s include the opening cysteine and the closing phenylalanine or tryptophan. The D gene is left open where the match is weak. Only part of the rows carry a size: once, few, many, or a class if the clone is expanded.

size: NA; V: TRBV15; D: TRBD1; J: TRBJ1-2; DNA: TGTGCCACCAGCAGAGGACAGGGAGGCAACTATGGCTACACCTTC; CDR3: CATSRGQGGNYGYTF
size: NA; V: TRBV6-5; D: NA; J: TRBJ1-2; DNA: TGTGCCAGCAAAAACCGCAAGCGGGACTATGGCTACACCTTC; CDR3: CASKNRKRDYGYTF
size: NA; V: TRBV7-3; D: NA; J: TRBJ2-3; DNA: TGTGCCAGCAGCCGAGGCACAGATACGCAGTATTTT; CDR3: CASSRGTDTQYF
size: NA; V: TRBV15; D: NA; J: TRBJ2-1; DNA: TGTGCCACCAGCAGAGCCCTCCGGGGGATTTACAATGAGCAGTTCTTC; CDR3: CATSRALRGIYNEQFF
size: NA; V: TRBV2; D: TRBD2; J: TRBJ2-3; DNA: TGTGCCAGCAGCACCGGGACTAGAAACACAGATACGCAGTATTTT; CDR3: CASSTGTRNTDTQYF
size: NA; V: TRBV6-6; D: NA; J: TRBJ1-5; DNA: TGTGCCAGCAAAATAGGGGACCCCAGCAATCAGCCCCAGCATTTT; CDR3: CASKIGDPSNQPQHF
size: NA; V: TRBV2; D: NA; J: TRBJ1-1; DNA: TGTGCCAGCCAAACTGAGCCTAACACTGAAGCTTTCTTT; CDR3: CASQTEPNTEAFF
size: NA; V: TRBV15; D: TRBD1; J: TRBJ2-7; DNA: TGTGCCACCAGCGGCAGGACAGGGGGCGCGGTCTACGAGCAGTACTTC; CDR3: CATSGRTGGAVYEQYF
size: NA; V: TRBV25-1; D: NA; J: TRBJ1-2; DNA: TGTGCCAGCAGTGAAAGGGTCTTAGACTATGGCTACACCTTC; CDR3: CASSERVLDYGYTF
size: few; V: TRBV10-3; D: NA; J: TRBJ1-4; DNA: TGTGCCATCAGTTCCGGACAGAGTAATGAAAAACTGTTTTTT; CDR3: CAISSGQSNEKLFF
size: NA; V: TRBV6-2/TRBV6-3; D: NA; J: TRBJ2-1; DNA: TGTGCCAGCAGTATAGCGTCCTACAATGAGCAGTTCTTC; CDR3: CASSIASYNEQFF
size: NA; V: TRBV6-5; D: NA; J: TRBJ2-1; DNA: TGTGCCAGCAGCCGAATCTTAAGAGATAATGAGCAGTTCTTC; CDR3: CASSRILRDNEQFF
size: NA; V: TRBV2; D: TRBD2; J: TRBJ2-2; DNA: TGTGCCAGCAGGAGGGAGGGCTGGGGGTTGAACACCGGGGAGCTGTTTTTT; CDR3: CASRREGWGLNTGELFF
size: NA; V: TRBV19; D: NA; J: TRBJ1-1; DNA: TGTGCCAGTAGTATACCCCGGGCTGAAGCTTTCTTT; CDR3: CASSIPRAEAFF
size: few; V: TRBV14; D: TRBD1; J: TRBJ2-1; DNA: TGTGCCAGCAGCCACCGCCTGGGGACAGTGGCCAGGAATGAGCAGTTCTTC; CDR3: CASSHRLGTVARNEQFF
size: NA; V: TRBV6-5; D: TRBD1; J: TRBJ2-1; DNA: TGTGCCAGCAGTTCCGGGACAGACCACAAAGATGAGCAGTTCTTC; CDR3: CASSSGTDHKDEQFF
size: NA; V: TRBV7-3; D: TRBD1; J: TRBJ2-5; DNA: TGTGCCAGCAGCTCGGACAGGGGGTCCCAGACCCAGTACTTC; CDR3: CASSSDRGSQTQYF
size: NA; V: TRBV7-2; D: TRBD1; J: TRBJ2-1; DNA: TGTGCCAGCATCTCAGACAGGGGTCGTTACAATGAGCAGTTCTTC; CDR3: CASISDRGRYNEQFF
size: few; V: TRBV18; D: NA; J: TRBJ2-7; DNA: TGTGCCAGCTCACCAATTGCTGGGGGGGCCCCCTACGAGCAGTACTTC; CDR3: CASSPIAGGAPYEQYF
size: NA; V: TRBV10-3; D: NA; J: TRBJ2-3; DNA: TGTGCCATCAGTGGTGGCGATACGCAGTATTTT; CDR3: CAISGGDTQYF
size: NA; V: TRBV6-6; D: TRBD1; J: TRBJ1-6; DNA: TGTGCCAGCAGTTCCCCGGGACAGGCTTCACCCCTCCACTTT; CDR3: CASSSPGQASPLHF
size: once; V: TRBV29-1; D: NA; J: TRBJ1-1; DNA: TGCAGCGTTGAAGGGCAGGGGAACACTGAAGCTTTCTTT; CDR3: CSVEGQGNTEAFF
size: NA; V: TRBV5-4; D: NA; J: TRBJ2-5; DNA: TGTGCCAGCAGCTTGGAGGGGCCCTCTGGGGAGACCCAGTACTTC; CDR3: CASSLEGPSGETQYF
size: NA; V: TRBV5-7; D: TRBD1; J: TRBJ2-7; DNA: TGTGCCAGCCACCACAGGCAGGGGGCCAACGAGCAGTACTTC; CDR3: CASHHRQGANEQYF
size: NA; V: TRBV5-1; D: TRBD2; J: TRBJ2-7; DNA: TGCGCCAGCAGCTTGGCCGGGACTACCTCCTACGAGCAGTACTTC; CDR3: CASSLAGTTSYEQYF
size: few; V: TRBV19; D: TRBD2; J: TRBJ2-7; DNA: TGTGCCAGTAGTAGGGGATCGGGAGGGGCCACCTACGAGCAGTACTTC; CDR3: CASSRGSGGATYEQYF
size: NA; V: TRBV6-1; D: NA; J: TRBJ2-7; DNA: TGTGCCAGCAGTGACGGATTCGGCGAGCAGTACTTC; CDR3: CASSDGFGEQYF
size: NA; V: TRBV2; D: TRBD1; J: TRBJ2-6; DNA: TGTGCCAGCAGCTCGAGACAGGGGACTGGGGCCAACGTCCTGACTTTC; CDR3: CASSSRQGTGANVLTF
size: NA; V: TRBV3-1/TRBV3-2; D: NA; J: TRBJ1-2; DNA: TGTGCCAGCAGCCAAGATCTGTCAGACTATGGCTACACCTTC; CDR3: CASSQDLSDYGYTF
size: NA; V: TRBV19; D: NA; J: TRBJ1-5; DNA: TGTGCCAGTAGTATAGCCCGGGGCACTCAGCCCCAGCATTTT; CDR3: CASSIARGTQPQHF
size: NA; V: TRBV7-9; D: TRBD1; J: TRBJ2-7; DNA: TGTGCCAGCAGCTTAGCCCGGGACAGCTACGAGCAGTACTTC; CDR3: CASSLARDSYEQYF
size: NA; V: TRBV6-5; D: NA; J: TRBJ1-2; DNA: TGTGCCAGCAGTTACGGGATCGGGGGCTATGGCTACACCTTC; CDR3: CASSYGIGGYGYTF
size: NA; V: TRBV12-3/TRBV12-4; D: NA; J: TRBJ1-4; DNA: TGTGCCAGCAGTCCCGGCCCTGGCGAAAAACTGTTTTTT; CDR3: CASSPGPGEKLFF
size: NA; V: TRBV2; D: NA; J: TRBJ2-5; DNA: TGTGCCAGCAGTGAACCTAGAGTTGGAGAGACCCAGTACTTC; CDR3: CASSEPRVGETQYF
size: NA; V: TRBV11-3; D: TRBD2; J: TRBJ2-7; DNA: TGTGCCAGCAGCTTAGGCGGGGGGGCGAGTGAGCAGTACTTC; CDR3: CASSLGGGASEQYF
size: NA; V: TRBV6-4; D: NA; J: TRBJ2-2; DNA: TGTGCCAGCAGGGAGCTTGAAGCGGTTGGGGAGCTGTTTTTT; CDR3: CASRELEAVGELFF
size: NA; V: TRBV19; D: NA; J: TRBJ1-2; DNA: TGTGCCAGTAGTATAGGCCTCAAGGCAATGGGTTATGGCTACACCTTC; CDR3: CASSIGLKAMGYGYTF
size: NA; V: TRBV6-5; D: NA; J: TRBJ2-1; DNA: TGTGCCAGTCAGGGGACGCCCTACAATGAGCAGTTCTTC; CDR3: CASQGTPYNEQFF
size: NA; V: TRBV30; D: NA; J: TRBJ1-3; DNA: TGTGCCTGGAGCCCAGGAGGGACGGGAAACACCATATATTTT; CDR3: CAWSPGGTGNTIYF
size: few; V: TRBV7-2; D: NA; J: TRBJ1-1; DNA: TGTGCCAGCAGCTTCTTCGCTGAAGCTTTCTTT; CDR3: CASSFFAEAFF
size: NA; V: TRBV7-8; D: NA; J: TRBJ1-5; DNA: TGTGCCAGCAGCTCCGGGACGGTTAGCAATCAGCCCCAGCATTTT; CDR3: CASSSGTVSNQPQHF
size: NA; V: TRBV3-1/TRBV3-2; D: NA; J: TRBJ2-1; DNA: TGTGCCAGCAGCCCCCTTTTTGCGGGGGCCAACAATGAGCAGTTCTTC; CDR3: CASSPLFAGANNEQFF
size: NA; V: TRBV20-1; D: NA; J: TRBJ2-5; DNA: TGCAGTGCTAGTCGCCAAGAGACCCAGTACTTC; CDR3: CSASRQETQYF
size: NA; V: TRBV6-5; D: NA; J: TRBJ2-3; DNA: TGTGCCAGCAGGAGACAGGGAGGAGATACGCAGTATTTT; CDR3: CASRRQGGDTQYF
size: NA; V: TRBV19; D: TRBD1; J: TRBJ2-7; DNA: TGTGCCAGTAGTATAGATCACGGACAGGGCTTAAACGAGCAGTACTTC; CDR3: CASSIDHGQGLNEQYF
size: once; V: TRBV6-5; D: TRBD1; J: TRBJ2-7; DNA: TGTGCCAGCAGTCCGGACAGGGAAATCTACGAGCAGTACTTC; CDR3: CASSPDREIYEQYF
size: NA; V: TRBV5-4; D: TRBD2; J: TRBJ2-2; DNA: TGTGCCAGCAGCTTAGATCTAGCGGGGGGCCCGCGGGAGCTGTTTTTT; CDR3: CASSLDLAGGPRELFF
size: NA; V: TRBV28; D: NA; J: TRBJ2-7; DNA: TGTGCCATCGGATTTGTCTACGAGCAGTACTTC; CDR3: CAIGFVYEQYF